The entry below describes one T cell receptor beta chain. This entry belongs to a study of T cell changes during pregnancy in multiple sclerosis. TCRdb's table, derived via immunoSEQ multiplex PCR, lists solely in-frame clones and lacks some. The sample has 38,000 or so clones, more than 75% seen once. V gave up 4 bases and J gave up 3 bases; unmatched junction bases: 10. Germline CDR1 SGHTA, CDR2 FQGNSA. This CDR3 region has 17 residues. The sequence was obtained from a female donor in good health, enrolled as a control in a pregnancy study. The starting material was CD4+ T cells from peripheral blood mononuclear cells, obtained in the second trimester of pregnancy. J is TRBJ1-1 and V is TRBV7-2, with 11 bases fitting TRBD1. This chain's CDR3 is CASSSRTGGFLYTEAFF. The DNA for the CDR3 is TGTGCCAGCAGCTCGAGGACAGGGGGCTTTTTGTACACTGAAGCTTTCTTT. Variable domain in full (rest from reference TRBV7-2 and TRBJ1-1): GAGVSQSPSNKVTEKGKDVELRCDPISGHTALYWYRQSLGQGLEFLIYFQGNSAPDKSGLPSDRFSAERTGGSVSTLTIQRTQQEDSAVYLCASSSRTGGFLYTEAFFGQGTRLTVV.